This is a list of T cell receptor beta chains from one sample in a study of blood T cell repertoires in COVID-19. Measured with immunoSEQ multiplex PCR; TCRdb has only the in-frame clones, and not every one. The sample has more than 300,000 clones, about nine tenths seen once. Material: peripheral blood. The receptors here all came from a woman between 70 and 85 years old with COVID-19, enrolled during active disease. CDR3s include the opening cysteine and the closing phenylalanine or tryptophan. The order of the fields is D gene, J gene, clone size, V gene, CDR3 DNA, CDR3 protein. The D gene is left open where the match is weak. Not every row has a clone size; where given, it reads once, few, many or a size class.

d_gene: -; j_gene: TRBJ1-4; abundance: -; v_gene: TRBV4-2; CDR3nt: TGTGCCAGCAGCCCAACAGGCCTCACTAATGAAAAACTGTTTTTT; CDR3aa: CASSPTGLTNEKLFF
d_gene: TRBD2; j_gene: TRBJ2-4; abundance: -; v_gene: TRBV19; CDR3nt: TGTGCCAGTAGTATAGTAGGGGAGGGAAACATTCAGTACTTC; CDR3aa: CASSIVGEGNIQYF
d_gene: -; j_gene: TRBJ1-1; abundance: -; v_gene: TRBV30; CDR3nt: TGTGCCTGGAGTGTACGGCAGGGGTTAACCATGAACACTGAAGCTTTCTTT; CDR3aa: CAWSVRQGLTMNTEAFF
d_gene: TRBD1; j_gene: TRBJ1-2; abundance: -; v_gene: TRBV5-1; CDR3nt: TGCGCCAGCAGCGAACAGGGGACCTATGGCTACACCTTC; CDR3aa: CASSEQGTYGYTF
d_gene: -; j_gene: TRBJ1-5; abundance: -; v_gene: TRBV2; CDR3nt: TGTGCCAGCAGCCCGTTCTATAGCAATCAGCCCCAGCATTTT; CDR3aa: CASSPFYSNQPQHF
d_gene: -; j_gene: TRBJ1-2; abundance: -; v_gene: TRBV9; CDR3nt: TGTGCCAGTGGGAACCCGACAGCCAACTATGGCTACACCTTC; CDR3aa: CASGNPTANYGYTF
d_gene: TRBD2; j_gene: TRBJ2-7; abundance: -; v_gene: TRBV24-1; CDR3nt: TGTGCCACCAGCAGCGGGGGCCTAGAGCAGTACTTC; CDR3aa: CATSSGGLEQYF
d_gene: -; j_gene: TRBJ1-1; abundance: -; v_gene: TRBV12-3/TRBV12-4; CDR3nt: TGTGCCAGCAGTTTTAATGAAGCTTTCTTT; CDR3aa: CASSFNEAFF
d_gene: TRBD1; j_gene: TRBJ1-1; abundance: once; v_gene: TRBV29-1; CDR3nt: TGCAGCGCTTCCACCCGGACAGGGCTGGACACTGAAGCTTTCTTT; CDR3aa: CSASTRTGLDTEAFF
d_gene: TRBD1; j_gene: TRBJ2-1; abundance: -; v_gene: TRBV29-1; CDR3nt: TGCAGCGTTGAAGGAGGACAGGGGTCCTACAATGAGCAGTTCTTC; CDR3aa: CSVEGGQGSYNEQFF
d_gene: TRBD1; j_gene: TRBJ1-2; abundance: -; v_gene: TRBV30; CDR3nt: TGTGCCTGGAGTGTAAAACAGGGGTATGGCTACACCTTC; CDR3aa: CAWSVKQGYGYTF
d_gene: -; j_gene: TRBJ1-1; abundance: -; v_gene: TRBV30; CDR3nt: TGTGCCTGGAGTGTAGGGAAAACAGCGGGCGCTTTCTTT; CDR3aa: CAWSVGKTAGAFF
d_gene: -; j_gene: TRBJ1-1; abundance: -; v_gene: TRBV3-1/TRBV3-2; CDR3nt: TGTGCCAGCAGCCAAGGGGGGGGGAACAACGCTTTCTTT; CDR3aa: CASSQGGGNNAFF
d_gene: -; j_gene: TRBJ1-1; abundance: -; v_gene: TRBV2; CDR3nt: TGTGCCAGCAGTGGGGGTTTTGTTGCAGGGAGGTCGTTAACTGAAGCTTTCTTT; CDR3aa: CASSGGFVAGRSLTEAFF
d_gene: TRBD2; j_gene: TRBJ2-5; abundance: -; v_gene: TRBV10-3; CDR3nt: TGTGCCATCAGTGAGTCCGGGACTAGCGATCCGACCCAGTACTTC; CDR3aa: CAISESGTSDPTQYF
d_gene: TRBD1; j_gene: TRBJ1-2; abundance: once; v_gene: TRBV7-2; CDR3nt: TGTGCCAGCAGTCCTCCGGGACAGGGGTACTATGGCTACACCTTC; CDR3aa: CASSPPGQGYYGYTF
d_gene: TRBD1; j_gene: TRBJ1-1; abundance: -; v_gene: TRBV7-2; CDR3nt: TGTGCCAGCAGCCCAGGACAGGGGGCCGTCACTGAAGCTTTCTTT; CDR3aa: CASSPGQGAVTEAFF
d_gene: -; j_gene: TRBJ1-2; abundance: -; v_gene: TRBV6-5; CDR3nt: TGTGCCAGCAGTTACAGCAGGGCTAACTATGGCTACACCTTC; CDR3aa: CASSYSRANYGYTF
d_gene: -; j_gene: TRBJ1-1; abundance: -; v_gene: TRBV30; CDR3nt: TGTGCCTGGAGGGCGGGGTGGTACACTGAAGCTTTCTTT; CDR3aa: CAWRAGWYTEAFF
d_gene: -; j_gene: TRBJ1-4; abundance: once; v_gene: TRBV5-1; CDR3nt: TGCGCCAGTAAGGGGAAATCGACAACTAATGAAAAACTGTTTTTT; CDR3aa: CASKGKSTTNEKLFF
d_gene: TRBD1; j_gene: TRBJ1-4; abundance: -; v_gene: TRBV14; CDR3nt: TGTGCCAGCAGCCGACGACAGGGGTTAACTAATGAAAAACTGTTTTTT; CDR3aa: CASSRRQGLTNEKLFF
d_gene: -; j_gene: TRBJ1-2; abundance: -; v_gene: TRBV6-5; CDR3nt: TGTGCCAGCAGCCCAAGACAGAGCTCTATTGGCTACACCTTC; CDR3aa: CASSPRQSSIGYTF
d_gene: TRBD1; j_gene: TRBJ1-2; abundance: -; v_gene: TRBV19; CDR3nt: TGTGCCAGTAGGCAGGGGGCAGACTATGGCTACACCTTC; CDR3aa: CASRQGADYGYTF
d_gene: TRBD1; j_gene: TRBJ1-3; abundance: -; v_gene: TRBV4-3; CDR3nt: TGCGCCAGCAGCCAAGATTGGACAGGGCACGGAAACACCATATATTTT; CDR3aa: CASSQDWTGHGNTIYF
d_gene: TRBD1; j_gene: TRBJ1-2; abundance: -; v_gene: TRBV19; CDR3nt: TGTGCCAGTACTCTACGGCAGGGGGCTGGTGGCTACACCTTC; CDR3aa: CASTLRQGAGGYTF
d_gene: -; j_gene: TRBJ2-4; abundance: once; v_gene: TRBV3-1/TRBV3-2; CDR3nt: TGTGCCAGCAGCCCAGGGGTCGGGGTAGCCAAAAACATTCAGTACTTC; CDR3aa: CASSPGVGVAKNIQYF
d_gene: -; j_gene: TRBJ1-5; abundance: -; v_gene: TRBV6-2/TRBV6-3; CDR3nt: TGTGCCAGCAGTTACCAGGCGATGGGCAATCAGCCCCAGCATTTT; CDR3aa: CASSYQAMGNQPQHF
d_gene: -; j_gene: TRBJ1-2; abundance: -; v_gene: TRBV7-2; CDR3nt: TGTGCCAGCAGCTTTGGAGGGCCGCAGGGCTACACCTTC; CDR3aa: CASSFGGPQGYTF
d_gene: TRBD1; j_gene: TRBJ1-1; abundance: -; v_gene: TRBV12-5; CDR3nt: TGTGCTAGTGGTTTGTCGACAGGGGGCCTCACTGAAGCTTTCTTT; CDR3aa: CASGLSTGGLTEAFF
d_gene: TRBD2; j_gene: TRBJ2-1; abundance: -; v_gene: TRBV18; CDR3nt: TGTGCCAGCTCGCCCGGTACTAGCGGGGGGCGAGTGGAGCAGTTCTTC; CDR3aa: CASSPGTSGGRVEQFF
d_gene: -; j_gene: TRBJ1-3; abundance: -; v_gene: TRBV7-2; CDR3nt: TGTGCCAGCAGCCCTACTGCACTCTCTGGAAACACCATATATTTT; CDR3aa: CASSPTALSGNTIYF
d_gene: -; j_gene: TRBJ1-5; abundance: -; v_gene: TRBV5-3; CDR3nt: TGTGCCAGAAGCTTGCCACCGGGGTGTATCAATCAGCCCCAGCATTTT; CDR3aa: CARSLPPGCINQPQHF
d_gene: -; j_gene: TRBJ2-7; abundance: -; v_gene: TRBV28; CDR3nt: TGTGCCAGCACGAGGCCTGTCTCCTACGAGCAGTACTTC; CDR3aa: CASTRPVSYEQYF
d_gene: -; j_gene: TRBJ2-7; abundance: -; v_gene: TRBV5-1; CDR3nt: TGCGCCAGCAGCTCCGGTCAAGGGACTGTTTCCTACGAGCAGTACTTC; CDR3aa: CASSSGQGTVSYEQYF
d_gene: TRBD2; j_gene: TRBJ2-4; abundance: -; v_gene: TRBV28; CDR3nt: TGTGCCACTCTCACCGGGGGGGAAGTAGGGTTGGTCAAAAACATTCAGTACTTC; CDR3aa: CATLTGGEVGLVKNIQYF
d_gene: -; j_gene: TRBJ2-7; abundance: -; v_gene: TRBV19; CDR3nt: TGTGCCAGTAAGGAAGGAGTTGGCTCCTACGAGCAGTACTTC; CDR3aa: CASKEGVGSYEQYF
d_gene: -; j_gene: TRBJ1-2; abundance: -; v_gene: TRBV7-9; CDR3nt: TGTGCCAGCAGCTTCAGTCGCGGAGATGGCTACACCTTC; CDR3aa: CASSFSRGDGYTF
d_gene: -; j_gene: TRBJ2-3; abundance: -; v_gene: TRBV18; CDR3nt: TGTGCCAGCTCACCACCGAGGGGGTCTAGCACAGATACGCAGTATTTT; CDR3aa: CASSPPRGSSTDTQYF
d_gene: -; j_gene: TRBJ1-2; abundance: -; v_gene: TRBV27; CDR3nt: TGTGCCAGCAGAGGTTTAGGGTCGGGACATCCCACCTATGGCTACACCTTC; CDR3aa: CASRGLGSGHPTYGYTF
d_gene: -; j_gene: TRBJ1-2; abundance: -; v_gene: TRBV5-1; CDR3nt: TGCGCCAGCAGCTTGGGGAACAGCTATGGCTACACCTTC; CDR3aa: CASSLGNSYGYTF
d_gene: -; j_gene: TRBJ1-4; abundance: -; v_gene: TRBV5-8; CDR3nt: TGTGCCAGCAGCTTCGACAGGTCGAAAGGAAAACTGTTTTTT; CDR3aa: CASSFDRSKGKLFF
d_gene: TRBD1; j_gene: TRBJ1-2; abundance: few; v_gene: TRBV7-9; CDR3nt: TGTGCCAGCAGCTTAGCTGGTTTTACAGGGGATTACTTC; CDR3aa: CASSLAGFTGDYF
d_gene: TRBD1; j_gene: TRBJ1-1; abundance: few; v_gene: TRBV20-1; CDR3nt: TGCAGTGCTGATACAGGGGTTGAAGCTTTCTTT; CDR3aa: CSADTGVEAFF
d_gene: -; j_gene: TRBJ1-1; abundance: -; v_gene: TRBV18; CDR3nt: TGTGCCAGCTCACCACCGTTAAACACTGAAGCTTTCTTT; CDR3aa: CASSPPLNTEAFF
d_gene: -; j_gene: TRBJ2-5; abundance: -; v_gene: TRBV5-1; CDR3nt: TGCGCCAGCAGCTCAGTGACAGTACAAGAGACCCAGTACTTC; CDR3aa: CASSSVTVQETQYF
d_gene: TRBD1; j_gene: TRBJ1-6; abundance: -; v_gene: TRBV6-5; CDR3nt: TGTGCCAGCAACCCAGGGGGAGATTCACCCCTCCACTTT; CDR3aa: CASNPGGDSPLHF
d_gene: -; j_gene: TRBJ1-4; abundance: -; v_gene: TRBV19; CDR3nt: TGTGCCAGTAGTATCGGGGGGAACGGGGAAAAACTGTTTTTT; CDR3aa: CASSIGGNGEKLFF
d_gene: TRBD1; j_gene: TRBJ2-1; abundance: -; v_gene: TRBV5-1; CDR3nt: TGCGCCAGCAGCTTGGCTGCCAGGGGGCTTAATGAGCAGTTCTTC; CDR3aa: CASSLAARGLNEQFF
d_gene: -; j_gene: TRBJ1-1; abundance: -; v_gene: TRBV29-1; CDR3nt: TGCAGCGCCTGGACAGCCCCGGACACTGAAGCTTTCTTT; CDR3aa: CSAWTAPDTEAFF
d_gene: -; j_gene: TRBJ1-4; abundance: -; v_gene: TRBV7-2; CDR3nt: TGTGCCAGCAGCCCCCAGGTTAATGAAAAACTGTTTTTT; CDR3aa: CASSPQVNEKLFF
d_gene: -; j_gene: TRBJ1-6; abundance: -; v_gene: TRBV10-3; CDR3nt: TGTGCCATCAGCAAGACAGCCGATAATTCACCCCTCCACTTT; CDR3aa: CAISKTADNSPLHF
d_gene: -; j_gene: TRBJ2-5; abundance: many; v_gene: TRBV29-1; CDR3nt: TGCAGCGTCCCCAGTACAGGGTCGGAGACCCAGTACTTC; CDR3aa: CSVPSTGSETQYF
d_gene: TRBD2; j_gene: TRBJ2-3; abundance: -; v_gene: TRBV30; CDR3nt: TGTGCCTGGAGTGGGCGGGGGGGCTCAAGAGATACGCAGTATTTT; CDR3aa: CAWSGRGGSRDTQYF
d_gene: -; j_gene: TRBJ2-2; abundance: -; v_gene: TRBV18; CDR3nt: TGTGCCAGCTCACGAGGACAGCAGAACACCGGGGAGCTGTTTTTT; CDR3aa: CASSRGQQNTGELFF
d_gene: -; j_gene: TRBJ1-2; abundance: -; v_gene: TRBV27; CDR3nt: TGTGCCAGCAGATTCGAGACCACGGGTGGAGGCATTGGCTACACCTTC; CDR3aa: CASRFETTGGGIGYTF
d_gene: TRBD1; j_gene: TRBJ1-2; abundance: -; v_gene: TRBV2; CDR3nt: TGTGCCAGCAGCTTGACAGGGCTTGGGGGCTACACCTTC; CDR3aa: CASSLTGLGGYTF
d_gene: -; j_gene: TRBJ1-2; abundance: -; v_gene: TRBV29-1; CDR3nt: TGCAGCGGGACAGTTTCTAACTATGGCTACACCTTC; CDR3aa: CSGTVSNYGYTF
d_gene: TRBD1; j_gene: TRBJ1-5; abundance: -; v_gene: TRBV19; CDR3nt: TGTGCCAGTAGTTCGGGACAGGTCCCCAATCAGCCCCAGCATTTT; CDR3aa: CASSSGQVPNQPQHF